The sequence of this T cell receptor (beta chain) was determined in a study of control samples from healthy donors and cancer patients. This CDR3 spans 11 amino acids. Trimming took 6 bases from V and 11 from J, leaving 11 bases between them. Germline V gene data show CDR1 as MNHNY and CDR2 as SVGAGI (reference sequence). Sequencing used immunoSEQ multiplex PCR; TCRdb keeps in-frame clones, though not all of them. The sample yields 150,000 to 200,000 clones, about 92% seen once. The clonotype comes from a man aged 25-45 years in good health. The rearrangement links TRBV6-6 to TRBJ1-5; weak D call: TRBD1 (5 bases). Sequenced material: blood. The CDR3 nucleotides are TGTGCCAGCAGCCCACAAGGGGCCCAGCATTTT. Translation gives CASSPQGAQHF.